The clone carrying this T cell receptor (beta chain) was detected ten times or more. TCR beta CDR3 regions were amplified from RNA. First-round RT-PCR with HTBI primers amplified the TCR CDR3 region. TCRdb re-called the multiplex PCR reads with MiXCR, one entry per CDR3 protein. This sample has about 350,000 distinct CDR3 sequences, with over 11% found just once. This entry belongs to a study of T cells in Graves' hyperthyroidism and ophthalmopathy. Study-level background: It was at initial diagnosis, before any treatment, that peripheral blood was collected.

This clonotype was obtained from a woman aged 25 to 39 with Graves' hyperthyroidism. What was sequenced was blood.

In DNA form, the CDR3 reads TGTGCCAGCAGTTTAGAGTATACAGCTCGGGCTAGCGGATACAATGAGCAGTTCTTC. Its protein is CASSLEYTARASGYNEQFF. J is TRBJ2-1 and V is TRBV12-3 or TRBV12-4; TRBD2 matches 7 bases. This CDR3 is built from 19 residues. V was pared by 1 base and J by 4 bases, with 16 bases of the junction left unmatched.